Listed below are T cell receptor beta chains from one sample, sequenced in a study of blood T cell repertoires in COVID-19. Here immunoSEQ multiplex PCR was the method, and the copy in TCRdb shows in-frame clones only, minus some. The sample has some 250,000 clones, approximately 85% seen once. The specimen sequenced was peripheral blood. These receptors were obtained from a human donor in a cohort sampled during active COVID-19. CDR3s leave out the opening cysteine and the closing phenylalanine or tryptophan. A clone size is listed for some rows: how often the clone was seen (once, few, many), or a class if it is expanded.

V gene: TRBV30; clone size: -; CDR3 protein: AWGDTSYEQY
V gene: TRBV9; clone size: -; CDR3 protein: ASSVGGGQGRMGQF
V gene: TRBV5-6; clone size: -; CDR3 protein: ASSFRQGNTEAF
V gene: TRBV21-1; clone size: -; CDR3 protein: ASSKVRTGGADSPLH
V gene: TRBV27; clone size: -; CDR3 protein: ASSLSLTSGVTQGEQY
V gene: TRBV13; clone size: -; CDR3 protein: ASSRTTNTEAF
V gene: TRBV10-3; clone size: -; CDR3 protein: AISRGGEVGGYGYT
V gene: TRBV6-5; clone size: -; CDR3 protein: ASSYSAGRLVGYT
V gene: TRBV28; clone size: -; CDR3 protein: ASSFPPWGEDETDTQY
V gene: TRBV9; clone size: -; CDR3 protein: ASSVEGRAGNTIY
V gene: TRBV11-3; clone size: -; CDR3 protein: ASSLIAGAAEQF
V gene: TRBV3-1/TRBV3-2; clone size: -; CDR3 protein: ASSQATAPFYEQY
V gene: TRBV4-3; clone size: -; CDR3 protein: ASSQDRDSNQPQH
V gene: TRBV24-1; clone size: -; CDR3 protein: ATSDPGGREQY
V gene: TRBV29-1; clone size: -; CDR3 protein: SVTTGVNQPQH
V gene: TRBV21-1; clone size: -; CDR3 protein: ASSKEVFRGQKFYEQY
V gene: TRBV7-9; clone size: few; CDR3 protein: ASSLVGRSNEKLF
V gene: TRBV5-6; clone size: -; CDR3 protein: ASSPGLAEGLLYEQY
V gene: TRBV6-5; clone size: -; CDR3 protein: ASSYFRGRTEAF
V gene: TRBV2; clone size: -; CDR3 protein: ASSTWGSGRAFETQY
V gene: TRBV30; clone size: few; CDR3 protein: AWSVGGRVNEKLF
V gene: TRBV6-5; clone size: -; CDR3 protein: ASSFTGTESFYGYT
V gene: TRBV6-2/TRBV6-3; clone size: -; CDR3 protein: ASSYERNTIY
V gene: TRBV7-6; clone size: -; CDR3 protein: ASSLGFRAPYNEQF
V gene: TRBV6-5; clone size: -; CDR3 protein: ASILGRTEAF
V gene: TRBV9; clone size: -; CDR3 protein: ASSGGQGNSPLH
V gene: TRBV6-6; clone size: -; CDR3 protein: ASSYNRGRDYGYT
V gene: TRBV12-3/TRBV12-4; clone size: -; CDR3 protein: ASSLRLQETQY
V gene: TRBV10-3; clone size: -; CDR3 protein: AIKVGGYEQY
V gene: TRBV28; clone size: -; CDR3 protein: ASRKTGGPYEQY
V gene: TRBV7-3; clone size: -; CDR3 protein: ASSRTGAPQETQY